Listed below are T cell receptor beta chains from one sample, sequenced in a study of blood T cell repertoires in COVID-19. Profiled with immunoSEQ multiplex PCR; TCRdb holds only in-frame clones, not every one. The table records around 330,000 clones, 85% of them present only once. The sequencing sample was made of PBMCs or T cells enriched from blood (not recorded which). The receptor source for this set is a woman aged 30 to 39 who had been exposed to COVID-19. Each CDR3 is given with its conserved first and last residue. The D gene is left open where the match is weak. Part of the rows lack a size; the others show once, few, many or a class for expanded clones.

CDR3 protein: CATSEPLGGGGYGYTF; CDR3 DNA: TGTGCCACCAGTGAACCTCTGGGGGGTGGCGGCTATGGCTACACCTTC; D gene: NA; V gene: TRBV24-1; J gene: TRBJ1-2; clone size: NA
CDR3 protein: CASSQEIVPTDTQYF; CDR3 DNA: TGCGCCAGCAGCCAAGAAATAGTCCCCACAGATACGCAGTATTTT; D gene: NA; V gene: TRBV4-3; J gene: TRBJ2-3; clone size: NA
CDR3 protein: CASSLSGGVHTDTQYF; CDR3 DNA: TGCGCCAGCAGCTTGTCTGGCGGGGTGCACACAGATACGCAGTATTTT; D gene: NA; V gene: TRBV5-1; J gene: TRBJ2-3; clone size: NA
CDR3 protein: CASSPKTLFSYNSPLHF; CDR3 DNA: TGTGCCAGCAGTCCGAAGACTCTTTTCTCCTATAATTCACCCCTCCACTTT; D gene: NA; V gene: TRBV6-2/TRBV6-3; J gene: TRBJ1-6; clone size: few
CDR3 protein: CASSFDRGLNTGELFF; CDR3 DNA: TGCGCCAGCAGCTTTGACAGGGGACTTAACACCGGGGAGCTGTTTTTT; D gene: TRBD1; V gene: TRBV5-1; J gene: TRBJ2-2; clone size: NA
CDR3 protein: CASSKWTSGATDTQYF; CDR3 DNA: TGTGCCAGTAGTAAATGGACTAGCGGGGCTACAGATACGCAGTATTTT; D gene: TRBD2; V gene: TRBV19; J gene: TRBJ2-3; clone size: NA
CDR3 protein: CAWSGLAGGRDTDTQYF; CDR3 DNA: TGTGCCTGGAGCGGACTAGCGGGAGGAAGGGACACAGATACGCAGTATTTT; D gene: TRBD2; V gene: TRBV30; J gene: TRBJ2-3; clone size: NA
CDR3 protein: CASSELAGGYRDEQFF; CDR3 DNA: TGTGCCAGCAGTGAGCTAGCGGGAGGTTATAGGGATGAGCAGTTCTTC; D gene: TRBD2; V gene: TRBV2; J gene: TRBJ2-1; clone size: NA
CDR3 protein: CASSQNWRGDEQFF; CDR3 DNA: TGCGCCAGCAGCCAAAACTGGAGGGGCGATGAGCAGTTCTTC; D gene: NA; V gene: TRBV4-3; J gene: TRBJ2-1; clone size: NA
CDR3 protein: CASSSDKPDSGNTIYF; CDR3 DNA: TGTGCCAGCAGTTCCGACAAACCTGACTCTGGAAACACCATATATTTT; D gene: NA; V gene: TRBV28; J gene: TRBJ1-3; clone size: NA
CDR3 protein: CASSPRGGELFF; CDR3 DNA: TGTGCCAGCTCACCACGAGGAGGGGAGCTGTTTTTT; D gene: NA; V gene: TRBV18; J gene: TRBJ2-2; clone size: NA
CDR3 protein: CASSFQGSYEQYF; CDR3 DNA: TGTGCCAGCAGTTTCCAGGGGTCCTACGAGCAGTACTTC; D gene: NA; V gene: TRBV12-3/TRBV12-4; J gene: TRBJ2-7; clone size: NA
CDR3 protein: CASRSGGSGELFF; CDR3 DNA: TGTGCCAGCAGGTCAGGGGGCTCCGGGGAGCTGTTTTTT; D gene: TRBD1; V gene: TRBV5-5; J gene: TRBJ2-2; clone size: NA
CDR3 protein: CAWSPRPGTGLSSYEQYF; CDR3 DNA: TGTGCCTGGAGTCCACGTCCCGGGACAGGTTTGAGCTCCTACGAGCAGTACTTC; D gene: TRBD1; V gene: TRBV30; J gene: TRBJ2-7; clone size: NA
CDR3 protein: CASSQGQTYEQYF; CDR3 DNA: TGTGCCAGCTCCCAAGGACAGACCTACGAGCAGTACTTC; D gene: NA; V gene: TRBV18; J gene: TRBJ2-7; clone size: NA
CDR3 protein: CATEEGETQYF; CDR3 DNA: TGTGCCACCGAGGAGGGGGAGACCCAGTACTTC; D gene: NA; V gene: TRBV6-5; J gene: TRBJ2-5; clone size: NA
CDR3 protein: CASSQVWGDYGYTF; CDR3 DNA: TGTGCCAGCAGCCAAGTTTGGGGGGACTATGGCTACACCTTC; D gene: NA; V gene: TRBV14; J gene: TRBJ1-2; clone size: NA
CDR3 protein: CASSVAGREMETQYF; CDR3 DNA: TGTGCCAGCAGCGTAGCTGGACGGGAGATGGAGACCCAGTACTTC; D gene: NA; V gene: TRBV9; J gene: TRBJ2-5; clone size: NA
CDR3 protein: CASSSTRGTEAFF; CDR3 DNA: TGTGCCAGCAGCTCCACTCGAGGCACTGAAGCTTTCTTT; D gene: NA; V gene: TRBV7-8; J gene: TRBJ1-1; clone size: NA
CDR3 protein: CASKAGAAYNEQFF; CDR3 DNA: TGTGCCAGCAAAGCGGGAGCCGCCTACAATGAGCAGTTCTTC; D gene: TRBD2; V gene: TRBV2; J gene: TRBJ2-1; clone size: NA
CDR3 protein: CASSLVGLAPYNEQFF; CDR3 DNA: TGCGCCAGCAGCTTGGTAGGACTAGCGCCATACAATGAGCAGTTCTTC; D gene: TRBD2; V gene: TRBV5-1; J gene: TRBJ2-1; clone size: NA
CDR3 protein: CASSSPTISYEQYF; CDR3 DNA: TGTGCCAGCAGTTCCCCGACTATCTCCTACGAGCAGTACTTC; D gene: NA; V gene: TRBV6-6; J gene: TRBJ2-7; clone size: NA
CDR3 protein: CASSVGRYTQYF; CDR3 DNA: TGTGCCAGCAGTGTCGGGAGATATACGCAGTATTTT; D gene: NA; V gene: TRBV2; J gene: TRBJ2-3; clone size: NA
CDR3 protein: CASSLGGDSYNEQFF; CDR3 DNA: TGTGCCAGCAGCTTAGGCGGGGACAGTTACAATGAGCAGTTCTTC; D gene: TRBD1; V gene: TRBV13; J gene: TRBJ2-1; clone size: NA
CDR3 protein: CASSTYRGYGANVLTF; CDR3 DNA: TGCGCCAGCAGCACATATAGGGGATACGGGGCCAACGTCCTGACTTTC; D gene: NA; V gene: TRBV4-1; J gene: TRBJ2-6; clone size: NA
CDR3 protein: CASSYREAPNEKLFF; CDR3 DNA: TGTGCCAGCAGTTATCGGGAAGCCCCTAATGAAAAACTGTTTTTT; D gene: NA; V gene: TRBV6-5; J gene: TRBJ1-4; clone size: NA
CDR3 protein: CATQLLANSYEQYF; CDR3 DNA: TGTGCCACCCAGCTCCTAGCGAACTCCTACGAGCAGTACTTC; D gene: NA; V gene: TRBV2; J gene: TRBJ2-7; clone size: NA
CDR3 protein: CASSPSRGETQYF; CDR3 DNA: TGTGCCAGCAGCCCTAGTCGCGGAGAGACCCAGTACTTC; D gene: NA; V gene: TRBV7-3; J gene: TRBJ2-5; clone size: NA
CDR3 protein: CASGEQGYNSPLHF; CDR3 DNA: TGTGCCAGCGGGGAACAGGGATATAATTCACCCCTCCACTTT; D gene: NA; V gene: TRBV5-4; J gene: TRBJ1-6; clone size: NA
CDR3 protein: CATWNGRSGNEQFF; CDR3 DNA: TGTGCCACGTGGAACGGGAGATCGGGGAATGAGCAGTTCTTC; D gene: NA; V gene: TRBV19; J gene: TRBJ2-1; clone size: NA
CDR3 protein: CASSPPRGTGGMNTEAFF; CDR3 DNA: TGTGCCAGCTCACCACCGAGGGGGACAGGGGGCATGAACACTGAAGCTTTCTTT; D gene: TRBD1; V gene: TRBV18; J gene: TRBJ1-1; clone size: NA
CDR3 protein: CASTQNRQGGGEKLFF; CDR3 DNA: TGTGCCAGCACCCAAAACCGACAGGGGGGGGGAGAAAAACTGTTTTTT; D gene: TRBD1; V gene: TRBV27; J gene: TRBJ1-4; clone size: NA
CDR3 protein: CASSFTEYNEQFF; CDR3 DNA: TGTGCCAGCAGTTTTACAGAGTACAATGAGCAGTTCTTC; D gene: NA; V gene: TRBV12-3/TRBV12-4; J gene: TRBJ2-1; clone size: NA
CDR3 protein: CASSIVALAGNEQFF; CDR3 DNA: TGTGCCAGTAGTATAGTTGCCCTAGCGGGGAATGAGCAGTTCTTC; D gene: TRBD2; V gene: TRBV19; J gene: TRBJ2-1; clone size: NA
CDR3 protein: CASSLLNSPLHF; CDR3 DNA: TGTGCCAGCAGTTTATTAAATTCACCCCTCCACTTT; D gene: NA; V gene: TRBV28; J gene: TRBJ1-6; clone size: NA
CDR3 protein: CASKTRFSTDTQYF; CDR3 DNA: TGTGCCAGCAAGACTCGCTTCTCGACAGATACGCAGTATTTT; D gene: NA; V gene: TRBV19; J gene: TRBJ2-3; clone size: once
CDR3 protein: CASSPGTGGDQPQHF; CDR3 DNA: TGTGCCAGCTCACCCGGGACAGGGGGCGATCAGCCCCAGCATTTT; D gene: TRBD1; V gene: TRBV18; J gene: TRBJ1-5; clone size: NA
CDR3 protein: CASSVRSPNSPLHF; CDR3 DNA: TGTGCCAGCAGTGTACGGTCGCCGAATTCACCCCTCCACTTT; D gene: NA; V gene: TRBV2; J gene: TRBJ1-6; clone size: NA
CDR3 protein: CARTGTGERYTF; CDR3 DNA: TGTGCCCGCACCGGGACAGGGGAGCGCTACACCTTC; D gene: TRBD1; V gene: TRBV30; J gene: TRBJ1-2; clone size: once
CDR3 protein: CASSMEGNSPLHF; CDR3 DNA: TGTGCCAGTAGTATGGAGGGGAATTCACCCCTCCACTTT; D gene: NA; V gene: TRBV19; J gene: TRBJ1-6; clone size: NA